The present T cell receptor beta chain was sequenced within a study of regulatory T cells in long-lasting Graves disease. To make TCR beta libraries, researchers used iRepertoire HTBI primers and Arm-PCR of CDR3 regions. Each CDR3 protein gets one entry after TCRdb re-called the multiplex PCR reads with MiXCR. The sample contains more than 300,000 distinct CDR3 sequences, about 17% of which appear only once. This clonotype has ten or more counts. This sample's time point: newly diagnosed GD, antithyroid drugs for less than 3 months. PBMC RNA served as the TCR library source. Germline CDR1 WSHSY, CDR2 SAAADI. The ends were cut back, 9 bases at V and 2 bases at J, with 18 bases in the middle. The CDR3 consists of 15 residues. These same data were also listed under a study on T cells in Graves' hyperthyroidism and ophthalmopathy.

This chain uses TRBV10-2 with TRBJ2-3; D is unclear. The TCR originated in a woman aged 18-35 years with Graves disease. Sequences were derived from peripheral blood mononuclear cells (PBMCs), sampled at new diagnosis, from a patient treated with antithyroid drugs. The CDR3 is CARDPEKPYTDTQYF. CDR3 nucleotide sequence: TGCGCCAGGGACCCCGAGAAACCGTACACAGATACGCAGTATTTT.